This T cell receptor beta chain was found in a study of cytomegalovirus exposure and HLA in healthy donors. Overall study context: From HLA-typed donors, an early data release held some 91 million unique TCRs.

Vbeta (60) and Jbeta (13) primers were used in the PCR. Only in-frame clones appear in the TCRdb table, and some are missing; sequencing was by immunoSEQ multiplex PCR. The table lists 100,000 or so clones, 65% to 80% of them singletons. The CDR3 has 14 residues. Deletions cut 3 bases from V and 1 base from J, with 8 bases between. Germline-derived CDR1 and CDR2 are MGHRA and YSYEKL. Sequencing was done on a sample of PBMCs. The clonotype was recovered from a woman in her fifties or sixties in good health and CMV-seropositive. The chain links TRBV4-1 to TRBJ2-3; tentative D call: TRBD1 (6 bases). The CDR3 loop reads CASSQDSGTDTQYF. The CDR3 DNA sequence: TGCGCCAGCAGCCAGGACAGTGGCACAGATACGCAGTATTTT.